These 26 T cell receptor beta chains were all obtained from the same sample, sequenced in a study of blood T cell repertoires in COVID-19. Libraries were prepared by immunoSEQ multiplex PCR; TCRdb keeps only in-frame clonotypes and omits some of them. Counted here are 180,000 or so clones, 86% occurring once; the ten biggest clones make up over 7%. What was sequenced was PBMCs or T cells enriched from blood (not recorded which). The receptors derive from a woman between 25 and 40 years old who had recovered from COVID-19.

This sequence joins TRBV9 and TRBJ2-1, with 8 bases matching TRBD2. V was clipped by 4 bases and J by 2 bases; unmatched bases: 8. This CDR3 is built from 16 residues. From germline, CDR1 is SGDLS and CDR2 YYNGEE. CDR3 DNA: TGTGCCAGCAGCACGCCGGGACTAGGGACCTACAATGAGCAGTTCTTC. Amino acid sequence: CASSTPGLGTYNEQFF.

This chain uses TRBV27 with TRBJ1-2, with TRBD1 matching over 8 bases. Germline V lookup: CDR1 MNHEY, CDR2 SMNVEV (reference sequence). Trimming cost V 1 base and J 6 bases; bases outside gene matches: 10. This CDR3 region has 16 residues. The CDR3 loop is CASSLYPTPTGDGYTF. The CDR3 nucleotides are TGTGCCAGCAGTTTATACCCAACTCCGACAGGGGATGGCTACACCTTC.

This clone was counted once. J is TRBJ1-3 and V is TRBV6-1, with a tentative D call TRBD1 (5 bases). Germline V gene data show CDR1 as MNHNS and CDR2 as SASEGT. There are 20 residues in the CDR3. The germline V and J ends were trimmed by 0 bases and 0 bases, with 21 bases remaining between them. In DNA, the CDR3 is TGTGCCAGCAGTGAAGCGCGGGGCTCGGGTCGGACCAGCTCTGGAAACACCATATATTTT. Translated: CASSEARGSGRTSSGNTIYF.

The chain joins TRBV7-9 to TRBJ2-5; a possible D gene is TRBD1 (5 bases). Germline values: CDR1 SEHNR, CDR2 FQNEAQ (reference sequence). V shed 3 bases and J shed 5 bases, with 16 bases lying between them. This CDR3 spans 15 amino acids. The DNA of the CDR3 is TGTGCCAGCAGCTTGGGGCTTGGAGTAATGGAGACCCAGTACTTC. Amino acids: CASSLGLGVMETQYF.

The chain's CDR3 is CASSSEAYYNEQFF. The CDR3 DNA follows: TGTGCCAGCAGCTCTGAAGCCTATTACAATGAGCAGTTCTTC. The chain recombines TRBV11-3 with TRBJ2-1; D call uncertain. The CDR3 sequence is 14 residues long. Germline V gives CDR1 SGHNT, CDR2 YENEEA. The V gene lost 4 bases and the J gene lost 4 bases, with 11 bases spanning the gap.

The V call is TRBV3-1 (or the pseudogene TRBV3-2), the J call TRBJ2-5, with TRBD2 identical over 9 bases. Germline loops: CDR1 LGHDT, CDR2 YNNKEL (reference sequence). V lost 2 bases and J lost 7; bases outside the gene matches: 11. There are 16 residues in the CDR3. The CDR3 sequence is CASSQRVAGEVGTQYF. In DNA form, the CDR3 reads TGTGCCAGCAGCCAAAGGGTAGCGGGAGAGGTCGGGACCCAGTACTTC.

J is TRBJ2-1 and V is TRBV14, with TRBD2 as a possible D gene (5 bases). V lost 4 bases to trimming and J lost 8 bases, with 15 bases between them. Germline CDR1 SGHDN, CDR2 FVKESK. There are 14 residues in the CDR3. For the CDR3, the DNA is TGTGCCAGCAGCCCCACATCACTAGGGTATGAGCAGTTCTTC. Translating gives CASSPTSLGYEQFF.

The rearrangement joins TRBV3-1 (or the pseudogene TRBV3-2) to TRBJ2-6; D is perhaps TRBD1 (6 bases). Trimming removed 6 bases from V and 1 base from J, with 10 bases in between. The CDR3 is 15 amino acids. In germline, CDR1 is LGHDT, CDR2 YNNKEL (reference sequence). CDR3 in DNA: TGTGCCAGCAGAGCCAGGGGTTCTGGGGCCAACGTCCTGACTTTC. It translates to CASRARGSGANVLTF.

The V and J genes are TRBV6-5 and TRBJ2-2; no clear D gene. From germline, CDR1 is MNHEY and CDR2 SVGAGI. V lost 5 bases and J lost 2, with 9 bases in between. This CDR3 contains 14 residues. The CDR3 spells CASSPAGNTGELFF. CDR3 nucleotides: TGTGCCAGCAGTCCGGCAGGAAACACCGGGGAGCTGTTTTTT.

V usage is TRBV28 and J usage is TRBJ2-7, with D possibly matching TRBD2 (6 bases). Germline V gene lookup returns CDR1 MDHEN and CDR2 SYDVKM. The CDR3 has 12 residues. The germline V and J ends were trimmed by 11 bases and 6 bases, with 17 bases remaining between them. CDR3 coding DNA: TGTGCCGGGGCGGGCGGGGTTGGCGAGCAGTACTTC. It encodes CAGAGGVGEQYF.

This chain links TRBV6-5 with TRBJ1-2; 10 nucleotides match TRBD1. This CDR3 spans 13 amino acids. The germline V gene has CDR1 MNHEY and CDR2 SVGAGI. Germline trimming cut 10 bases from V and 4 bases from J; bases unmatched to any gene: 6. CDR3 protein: CAKRTGGGYGYTF. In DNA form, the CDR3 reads TGTGCCAAAAGGACAGGGGGGGGCTATGGCTACACCTTC.

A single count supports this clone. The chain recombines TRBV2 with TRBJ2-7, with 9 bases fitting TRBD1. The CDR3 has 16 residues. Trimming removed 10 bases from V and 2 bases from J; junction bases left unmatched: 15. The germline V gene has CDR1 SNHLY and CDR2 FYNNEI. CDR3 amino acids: CAIRDRVQYTPYEQYF. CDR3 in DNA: TGTGCCATTAGGGACAGGGTCCAGTATACACCCTACGAGCAGTACTTC.

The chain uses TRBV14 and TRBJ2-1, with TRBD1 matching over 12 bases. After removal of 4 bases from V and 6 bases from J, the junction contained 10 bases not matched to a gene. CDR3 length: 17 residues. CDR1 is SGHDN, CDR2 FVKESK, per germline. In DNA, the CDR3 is TGTGCCAGCAGCCGATTTGGCCGGGACAGGGGGCGCAATGAGCAGTTCTTC. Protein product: CASSRFGRDRGRNEQFF.

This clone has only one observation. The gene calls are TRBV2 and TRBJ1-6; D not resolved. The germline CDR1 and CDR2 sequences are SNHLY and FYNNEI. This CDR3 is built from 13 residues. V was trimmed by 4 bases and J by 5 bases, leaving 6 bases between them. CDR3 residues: CASSVRDNSPLHF. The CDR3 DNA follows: TGTGCCAGCAGTGTACGGGATAATTCACCCCTCCACTTT.

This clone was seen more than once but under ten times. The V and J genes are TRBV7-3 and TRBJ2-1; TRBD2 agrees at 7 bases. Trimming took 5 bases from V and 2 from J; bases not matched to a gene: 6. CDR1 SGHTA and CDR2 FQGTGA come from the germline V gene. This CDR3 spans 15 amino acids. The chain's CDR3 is CASSVTSSPYNEQFF. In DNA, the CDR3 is TGTGCCAGCAGCGTGACTAGCTCCCCCTACAATGAGCAGTTCTTC.

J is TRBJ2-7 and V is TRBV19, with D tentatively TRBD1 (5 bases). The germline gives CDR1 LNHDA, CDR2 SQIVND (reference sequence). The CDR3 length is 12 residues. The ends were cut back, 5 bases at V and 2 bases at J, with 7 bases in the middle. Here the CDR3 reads CASSAGTYEQYF. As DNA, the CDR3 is TGTGCCAGTAGTGCAGGGACCTACGAGCAGTACTTC.

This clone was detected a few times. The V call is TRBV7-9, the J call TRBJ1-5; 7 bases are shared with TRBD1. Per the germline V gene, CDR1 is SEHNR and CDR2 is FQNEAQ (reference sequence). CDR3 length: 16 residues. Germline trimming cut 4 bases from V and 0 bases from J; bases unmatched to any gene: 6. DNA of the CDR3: TGTGCCAGCAGCTCCTCGACAGGGAATAGCAATCAGCCCCAGCATTTT. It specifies CASSSSTGNSNQPQHF.

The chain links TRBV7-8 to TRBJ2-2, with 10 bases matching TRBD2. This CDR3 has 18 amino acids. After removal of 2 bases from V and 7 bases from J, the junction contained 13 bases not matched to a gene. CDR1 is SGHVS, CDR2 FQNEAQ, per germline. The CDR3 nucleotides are TGTGCCAGCAGCTTAAGGGTCATGACTAGCGGGCAGGTCGGGGAGCTGTTTTTT. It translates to CASSLRVMTSGQVGELFF.

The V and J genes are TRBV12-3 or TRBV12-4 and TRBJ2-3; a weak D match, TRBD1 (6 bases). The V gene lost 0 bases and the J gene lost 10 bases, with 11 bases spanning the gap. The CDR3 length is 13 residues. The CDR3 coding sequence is TGTGCCAGCAGTTTAGCCGGACAGTCCCCGCAGTATTTT. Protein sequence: CASSLAGQSPQYF.

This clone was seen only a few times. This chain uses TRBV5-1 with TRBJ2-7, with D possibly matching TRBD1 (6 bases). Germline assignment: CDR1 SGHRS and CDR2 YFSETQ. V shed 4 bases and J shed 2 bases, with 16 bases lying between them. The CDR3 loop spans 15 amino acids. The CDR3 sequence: CASSTGTLSAYEQYF. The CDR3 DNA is TGCGCCAGCAGCACCGGGACACTTAGTGCCTACGAGCAGTACTTC.

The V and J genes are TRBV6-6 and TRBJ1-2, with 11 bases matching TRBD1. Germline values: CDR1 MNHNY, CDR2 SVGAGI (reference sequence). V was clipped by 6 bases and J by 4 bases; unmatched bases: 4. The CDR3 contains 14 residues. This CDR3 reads CASRGTGGVYGYTF. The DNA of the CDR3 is TGTGCCAGCAGGGGGACAGGGGGAGTCTATGGCTACACCTTC.

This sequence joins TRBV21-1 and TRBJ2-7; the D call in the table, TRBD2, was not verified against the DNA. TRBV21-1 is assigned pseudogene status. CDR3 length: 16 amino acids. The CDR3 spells CASSKPSRETYYEQYF. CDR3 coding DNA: TGTGCCAGCAGCAAACCAAGCCGGGAAACCTATTACGAGCAGTACTTC.

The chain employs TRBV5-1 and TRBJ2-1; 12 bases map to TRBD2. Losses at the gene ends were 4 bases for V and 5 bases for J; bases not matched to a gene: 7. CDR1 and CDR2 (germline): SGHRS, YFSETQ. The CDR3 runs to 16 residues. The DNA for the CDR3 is TGCGCCAGCAGCCTCGGACTAGCGGGGCTGAACAATGAGCAGTTCTTC. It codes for CASSLGLAGLNNEQFF.

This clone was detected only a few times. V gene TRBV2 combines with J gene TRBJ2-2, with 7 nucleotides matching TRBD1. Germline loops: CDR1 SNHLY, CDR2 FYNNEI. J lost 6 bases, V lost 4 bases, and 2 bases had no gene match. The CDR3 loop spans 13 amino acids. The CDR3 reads CASSAQGSGELFF. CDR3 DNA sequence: TGTGCCAGCAGTGCACAGGGGTCCGGGGAGCTGTTTTTT.

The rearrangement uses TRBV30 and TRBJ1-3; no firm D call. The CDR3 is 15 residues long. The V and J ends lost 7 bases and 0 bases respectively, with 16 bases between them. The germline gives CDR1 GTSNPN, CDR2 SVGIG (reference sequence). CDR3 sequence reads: CASSPLYGSGNTIYF. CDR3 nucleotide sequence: TGTGCCTCCTCTCCGCTATACGGCTCTGGAAACACCATATATTTT.

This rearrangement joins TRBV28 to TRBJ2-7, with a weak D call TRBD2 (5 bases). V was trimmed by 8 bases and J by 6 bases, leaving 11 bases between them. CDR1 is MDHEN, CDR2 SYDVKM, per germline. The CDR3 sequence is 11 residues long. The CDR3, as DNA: TGTGCCAGCTCACGAGGGAGCGAGCAGTACTTC. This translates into CASSRGSEQYF.